The present T cell receptor (beta chain) was sequenced within a study of cytomegalovirus exposure and HLA in healthy donors (dated by TCRdb to about 2017). Background on the whole study: An earlier analysis of several hundred of the donors reported more than 250 Gb of sequence data and 117 million unique TCR beta sequences from 150 million to 200 million T cells. In a later genetic analysis, genome-wide SNP genotypes for about 55% of the roughly 700 donors were used, and that subset was treated as a discovery cohort. The study combined high-throughput TCR immunosequencing, statistical association of individual TCRs with disease status, and machine learning to predict cytomegalovirus infection status. Donor age, sex, ethnicity and CMV serostatus were compiled alongside the repertoire data. Typing coverage varied by locus: about 629-640 donors for A, B, C, DRB1 and DQB1; about 520 for DQA1; nearly 610 for DPA1; more than 450 for DPB1. Of the approximately 400 genotyped donors, around 81% fell in the genetic ancestry cluster associated with self-reported Caucasian donors. The aim of the study was to test whether cataloging public T cell receptors could identify signatures of past pathogen exposure. The later analysis used no new phenotypic data to find candidate immune exposures, relying instead on TCR beta sequences and their occurrence across donors. A later analysis re-examined previously published TCR beta repertoires from more than 650 donors and added high-resolution HLA genotyping to investigate patterns of TCR occurrence. Class I and class II HLA loci were covered by the typing at four-digit resolution. An earlier analysis of roughly 600 of the donors used high-throughput TCR beta sequencing to judge whether each TCR beta V gene segment behaved as functional or pseudogenic. Across about 380 genotyped donors of the cohort, an average of roughly 200,000 unique TCR beta nucleotide sequences per donor were sequenced, and roughly a sixth of those sequences were non-productive. Four or five DR-DQ haplotypes were treated as single units for association and clustering because of strong linkage in the cohort. Every repertoire in the discovery cohort had been generated on one and the same sequencing platform. The study used immunosequencing to profile the T cell repertoires of around 600 subjects and linked those repertoires to cytomegalovirus serostatus. In addition to the first cohort of hundreds of subjects, a separate validation cohort of 120 different subjects was used. Roughly 290 gigabases of sequencing data and roughly 80 million unique TCR sequences made up an early release that covered several hundred HLA-typed donors. General conclusions and limits of the study: In a later analysis, TCR association rates were found to vary across HLA loci, with the most associated TCRs seen for DRB1 alleles and the fewest for HLA-C alleles. The authors suggested that the approach could potentially be generalized to other disease states and immunological phenotypes. Compared with the approximately 670-donor mean, donors in an Asian-associated ancestry cluster had fewer N-insertions in productive TCRs, according to a later genetic analysis. A later analysis reported that several top co-occurrence clusters appeared linked to parvovirus B19, influenza, CMV and Epstein-Barr virus. For the cohort, immune exposure information was limited to CMV serostatus. The study gave a list of about 160 TCR beta chains associated with cytomegalovirus. A later genetic analysis associated a missense DCLRE1C variant with V-gene and J-gene trimming of TCR beta chains, and an independent cohort replicated the association. According to a later analysis, most CMV-associated TCR beta chains appeared to be HLA-restricted, and the HLA associations seemed to be driven largely by CMV exposure. A later analysis found that HLA-associated TCR beta chains were more clonally expanded and had lower generation probabilities than equally common non-associated chains. Some IMGT-functional V segments, including TRBV6-2 and TRBV6-3, could not be distinguished by the 87-base-pair reads and were therefore excluded. Correlated functional status among segregating V segments might reflect linkage disequilibrium, but an unknown experimental factor could not be ruled out. The cohort was sequenced for TCR beta chains only, and without alpha or paired-chain data the features that could be detected were limited. Across donors, most TCR sequences were observed very rarely, whereas some public TCRs were present in many individuals. In an earlier analysis of several hundred of the donors, most TCR beta V segments were observed in productive rearrangements about 87% or about 30% of the time, broadly matching IMGT annotations. The classifier was reported to diagnose cytomegalovirus status with high specificity and sensitivity in both the original and validation cohorts. The presence/absence analyses assumed that sequencing depth was roughly uniform across donors, and that assumption may not be true. Because some donors lacked HLA typing at each locus, the association tests relied only on the typed subset. A cluster of highly shared sequence variants was judged likely to be a technical artifact of the sequencing pipeline. Assigning TCR associations to individual alleles was difficult when HLA alleles, especially DR and DQ, strongly co-occurred. Three of the identified cytomegalovirus-associated TCR beta chains were confirmed in vitro to be specific for cytomegalovirus antigens. A later analysis associated about 16,000 TCR beta sequences with specific HLA alleles at a false discovery rate of 0.05. A further reported finding was that TCR beta sequences accurately predicted the HLA-A and HLA-B alleles for most subjects in the first cohort. Because counts were too low, roughly 16 rarely observed V segments, including chromosome 9 orphons, were excluded from the earlier analysis of some 590 of the donors.

A word on this clone: Its antigen remains undetermined. Base qualities are not recorded, but no much larger clone differs from it by a single base.

The CDR3 goes from the cysteine to the phenylalanine over 14 residues. The read is trimmed to its CDR3 DNA, 42 bases read in frame from base 1. Deletion took 6 bases off V and 0 bases off J, with a span of 8 bases between the germline ends. The germline V gene gives CDR1 as SGHAT and CDR2 as FQNNGV. In total, roughly 670 healthy bone marrow donors made up the cohort. Cohort members were all nominally healthy when sampled, although unrecorded immune exposures were likely present. The donor was CMV seropositive and belonged to the group of 250 to 300 seropositive cohort members. A peripheral blood sample was provided by each donor, and peripheral blood mononuclear cells were used for TCR beta sequencing. The Qiagen DNeasy Blood Extraction Kit was used to extract genomic DNA from the blood cell samples. Libraries were built with the immunoSEQ multiplex PCR assay. For the multiplex PCR, a mixture combining 60 forward primers for TCR Vbeta segments and 13 reverse primers for TCR Jbeta segments was used. A multiplex PCR assay on genomic DNA amplified the CDR3 region of rearranged TCR beta genes. The Illumina HiSeq System was used to sequence the amplified TCR beta libraries as 87-base-pair reads. As for the authors' bioinformatics: A later analysis counted approximately 74 million unique TCR beta chains across the roughly 700 repertoires, and 9 million to 14 million of these chains were shared by at least two donors. To remove PCR and sequencing errors, raw reads were error-corrected and collapsed into unique sequences using a nearest-neighbor algorithm that merged closely related sequences. V, D and J gene segments were assigned by aligning CDR3 sequences to IMGT reference sequences. For a sequence to be retained, a match of at least six nucleotides was required to both a V gene segment and a J gene segment. A rearrangement counted as productive if the CDR3 had no stop codons and remained in frame with V and J, and every other rearrangement counted as non-productive. CDR3 was defined according to IMGT convention as the region running from the second conserved V-encoded cysteine to the conserved J-encoded phenylalanine. Sequences without an unambiguous match to a single V gene segment were excluded from the earlier analysis of a few hundred of the donors. In an earlier analysis of several hundred of the donors, a V segment was called functional when productive rearrangements were above 56.7%, and segregating when the standard deviation between donors exceeded 5%. A statistical classification framework was built for diagnosing cytomegalovirus status from the catalog of TCR beta chain sequences. A later analysis assigned V and J genes by comparing TCR nucleotide sequences with IMGT/GENE-DB human TR gene sequences. In a later analysis, CDR3 sequences and most-parsimonious VDJ recombination scenarios were assigned using the TCRdist pipeline. In a later analysis, each TCR beta chain was defined by its CDR3 amino acid sequence together with its V-gene family, and reads without a unique V-gene family were excluded. In a later analysis, some 600 highly shared, low-generation-probability nucleotide sequences were removed to address suspected cross-contamination and a sequencing artifact. A later analysis calculated a clonal expansion index for each public chain from normalized within-repertoire ranks of inferred template counts. Generation probabilities in a later analysis came from a VDJ recombination model fitted to out-of-frame rearrangements, and those results were checked against IGoR. In a later analysis, hypergeometric tests were used to score TCR-TCR, TCR-HLA and TCR-CMV co-occurrence, with a repertoire-size bias correction applied to TCR pairs. In a later analysis, false discovery rates were estimated by permuting HLA or CMV assignments 20 times. In a later analysis, co-occurring TCRs were grouped using DBSCAN, with TCRdist sequence similarity added in when clustering inside HLA-allele-positive subsets. For co-occurrence clustering, repertoires with fewer than 30,000 or more than 120,000 public chains were excluded, along with about five repertoires with anomalous nucleotide sharing. Held by TCRdb, this immuneACCESS table contains in-frame sequences only and omits some clones. Under half of the omission traces to an unresolved V gene where checked; the cause of the rest is unknown. V, J and clone size derive from that table, while D and trimming were established from the DNA sequence. The sample has roughly 180,000 clones on record, 80% to 90% of them singletons. The ten largest clones represent under 5% of the sample.

This chain is built from TRBV11-2 and TRBJ1-4, with no D gene named confidently. This receptor was obtained from a girl under 18 in good health and CMV-seropositive. The specimen was PBMCs. The CDR3 protein is CASRTITTNEKLFF. The nucleotide sequence is given as TGTGCCAGCAGAACTATTACAACTAATGAAAAACTGTTTTTT. The variable domain in full, with residues beyond the CDR3 obtained from the reference TRBV11-2 and TRBJ1-4 genes, is EAGVAQSPRYKIIEKRQSVAFWCNPISGHATLYWYQQILGQGPKLLIQFQNNGVVDDSQLPKDRFSAERLKGVDSTLKIQPAKLEDSAVYLCASRTITTNEKLFFGSGTQLSVL.